This TCR beta chain was captured by sequencing in a study of patients and donors after allogeneic stem cell transplantation. The CDR3 has 13 amino acids. Germline V gene sequence: CDR1 MNHEY, CDR2 SMNVEV (reference sequence). The germline V and J ends were trimmed by 6 bases and 8 bases, with 13 bases remaining between them. TCRdb reprocessed the RT-PCR reads with MiXCR, giving one entry per CDR3 protein. The sample records about 100,000 distinct CDR3 sequences, less than 45% being singletons. This clonotype was counted a few times. The chain employs TRBV27 and TRBJ1-4; D gene unclear. The sample taken for sequencing was blood, either unsorted or a sorted T cell fraction (not recorded which). The sequence was collected from a human donor who was either an allogeneic HSCT recipient or a stem cell or donor lymphocyte infusion donor (not recorded which). It is not recorded whose cells these are; they may come from a transplant donor. The CDR3 protein is CASREHGEEKLFF. DNA of the CDR3: TGTGCCAGCAGGGAACATGGGGAGGAAAAACTGTTTTTT. Combining the CDR3 with reference TRBV27 and TRBJ1-4 gives the whole variable domain EAQVTQNPRYLITVTGKKLTVTCSQNMNHEYMSWYRQDPGLGLRQIYYSMNVEVTDKGDVPEGYKVSRKEKRNFPLILESPSPNQTSLYFCASREHGEEKLFFGSGTQLSVL.